Listed below are T cell receptor beta chains from one sample, sequenced in a study of technical replicates of blood from several donors. Libraries were prepared by immunoSEQ multiplex PCR; TCRdb keeps only in-frame clonotypes and omits some of them. The sample yields approximately 51,000 clones, just under 95% seen once. Sequenced input: PBMCs. These receptors all come from a human donor in good health. Some clones in this sample may be carry-over from other donors' samples. Each CDR3 is given with its conserved first and last residue. The D gene is left open where the match is weak. Rows give clone size only sometimes, using once, few, many, or a class for an expanded clone.

D: TRBD1; V: TRBV19; J: TRBJ1-5; size: NA; CDR3: CASSIGQGGNQPQHF; DNA: TGTGCCAGTAGTATAGGACAGGGTGGCAATCAGCCCCAGCATTTT
D: NA; V: TRBV7-8; J: TRBJ2-5; size: NA; CDR3: CASSLVQGWAGETQYF; DNA: TGTGCCAGCAGCTTAGTGCAGGGTTGGGCTGGAGAGACCCAGTACTTC
D: NA; V: TRBV16; J: TRBJ2-1; size: NA; CDR3: CASSLDRYNEQFF; DNA: TGTGCCAGCAGCCTCGACAGGTACAATGAGCAGTTCTTC
D: TRBD2; V: TRBV7-2; J: TRBJ2-7; size: NA; CDR3: CASSLSLAGEGEQYF; DNA: TGTGCCAGCAGCTTATCTCTAGCGGGAGAAGGCGAGCAGTACTTC
D: NA; V: TRBV7-6; J: TRBJ2-3; size: NA; CDR3: CASRLTGLTDTQYF; DNA: TGTGCCAGCAGACTCACGGGTCTCACAGATACGCAGTATTTT
D: TRBD2; V: TRBV4-3; J: TRBJ2-1; size: NA; CDR3: CASSQMGLANEQFF; DNA: TGCGCCAGCAGCCAAATGGGACTAGCTAATGAGCAGTTCTTC
D: TRBD1; V: TRBV7-9; J: TRBJ1-2; size: NA; CDR3: CASSLMRTGVGYTF; DNA: TGTGCCAGCAGCTTAATGCGGACAGGGGTAGGCTACACCTTC
D: NA; V: TRBV29-1; J: TRBJ2-1; size: NA; CDR3: CSVDWRNEQFF; DNA: TGCAGCGTCGACTGGCGAAATGAGCAGTTCTTC
D: TRBD1; V: TRBV6-5; J: TRBJ2-7; size: NA; CDR3: CASRATGTGFGEQYF; DNA: TGTGCCAGCAGGGCAACCGGGACAGGGTTCGGCGAGCAGTACTTC
D: TRBD2; V: TRBV7-6; J: TRBJ2-1; size: NA; CDR3: CASSPGLAGGPYEQFF; DNA: TGTGCCAGCAGCCCGGGACTAGCGGGAGGGCCATATGAGCAGTTCTTC
D: TRBD1; V: TRBV2; J: TRBJ1-2; size: NA; CDR3: CASNPGQGVYGYTF; DNA: TGTGCCAGCAATCCGGGACAGGGAGTCTATGGCTACACCTTC
D: TRBD1; V: TRBV7-8; J: TRBJ2-7; size: NA; CDR3: CASSFRPGQISYEQYF; DNA: TGTGCCAGCAGCTTCCGGCCGGGACAGATCTCCTACGAGCAGTACTTC
D: NA; V: TRBV18; J: TRBJ1-2; size: NA; CDR3: CASSPTLGGQGYTF; DNA: TGTGCCAGCTCACCAACTTTGGGCGGGCAGGGCTACACCTTC
D: NA; V: TRBV19; J: TRBJ2-2; size: NA; CDR3: CASSSRSKHGELFF; DNA: TGTGCCAGTAGTTCCCGTTCCAAACACGGGGAGCTGTTTTTT
D: TRBD1; V: TRBV25-1; J: TRBJ1-2; size: NA; CDR3: CASSGDSYYGYTF; DNA: TGTGCCAGCAGTGGGGACAGCTACTATGGCTACACCTTC
D: TRBD1; V: TRBV5-1; J: TRBJ1-3; size: once; CDR3: CASSLGTGDGNTIYF; DNA: TGCGCCAGCAGCTTGGGGACAGGGGACGGAAACACCATATATTTT
D: NA; V: TRBV7-8; J: TRBJ2-1; size: NA; CDR3: CASSLAGVGRRYGNEQFF; DNA: TGTGCCAGCAGCTTAGCAGGGGTAGGTCGAAGATACGGCAATGAGCAGTTCTTC
D: NA; V: TRBV5-4; J: TRBJ2-7; size: NA; CDR3: CASSLSGYEQYF; DNA: TGTGCCAGCTCCCTGAGCGGCTACGAGCAGTACTTC
D: TRBD1; V: TRBV30; J: TRBJ1-5; size: NA; CDR3: CAWSTGRQGGYQPQHF; DNA: TGTGCCTGGAGTACGGGAAGACAGGGCGGGTATCAGCCCCAGCATTTT
D: NA; V: TRBV4-2; J: TRBJ2-5; size: NA; CDR3: CASSQVVGRGQETQYF; DNA: TGTGCCAGCAGCCAAGTCGTCGGCCGGGGACAAGAGACCCAGTACTTC
D: NA; V: TRBV6-4; J: TRBJ2-3; size: NA; CDR3: CASSAGGDADTQYF; DNA: TGTGCCAGCAGTGCTGGGGGCGACGCAGATACGCAGTATTTT
D: TRBD1; V: TRBV18; J: TRBJ1-2; size: NA; CDR3: CASSLGTGATYTF; DNA: TGTGCCAGCTCTCTCGGGACAGGGGCAACCTACACCTTC
D: TRBD2; V: TRBV30; J: TRBJ2-7; size: NA; CDR3: CAWEEGASGISYEQYF; DNA: TGTGCCTGGGAAGAAGGGGCTAGCGGGATCTCCTACGAGCAGTACTTC
D: NA; V: TRBV29-1; J: TRBJ1-2; size: NA; CDR3: CSAYGGQTYGYTF; DNA: TGCAGCGCCTATGGGGGACAAACATATGGCTACACCTTC
D: TRBD1; V: TRBV30; J: TRBJ2-7; size: NA; CDR3: CAWAKGARYEQYF; DNA: TGTGCCTGGGCGAAGGGGGCTCGGTACGAGCAGTACTTC
D: NA; V: TRBV6-6; J: TRBJ2-2; size: NA; CDR3: CASSAVRMNTGELFF; DNA: TGTGCCAGCAGTGCCGTGCGTATGAACACCGGGGAGCTGTTTTTT
D: NA; V: TRBV9; J: TRBJ2-5; size: NA; CDR3: CASSDERQETQYF; DNA: TGTGCCAGCAGCGACGAGCGCCAAGAGACCCAGTACTTC
D: NA; V: TRBV2; J: TRBJ1-3; size: NA; CDR3: CASSQNSGNTIYF; DNA: TGTGCCAGCAGTCAGAACTCTGGAAACACCATATATTTT
D: TRBD2; V: TRBV11-2; J: TRBJ2-7; size: NA; CDR3: CASSLAGLEVDEQYF; DNA: TGTGCCAGCAGCCTTGCGGGACTAGAGGTCGACGAGCAGTACTTC
D: NA; V: TRBV5-1; J: TRBJ2-2; size: NA; CDR3: CASSLVGPHDTGELFF; DNA: TGCGCCAGCAGCTTGGTGGGGCCGCACGACACCGGGGAGCTGTTTTTT
D: NA; V: TRBV5-1; J: TRBJ2-5; size: NA; CDR3: CASSPDNSQETQYF; DNA: TGCGCCAGCAGCCCGGACAACTCCCAAGAGACCCAGTACTTC
D: TRBD1; V: TRBV4-2; J: TRBJ1-2; size: once; CDR3: CASSQVATGDGYTF; DNA: TGTGCCAGCAGCCAAGTTGCAACAGGGGATGGCTACACCTTC
D: NA; V: TRBV19; J: TRBJ2-7; size: NA; CDR3: CASSPETANSYEQYF; DNA: TGTGCCAGTAGTCCCGAGACTGCGAACTCCTACGAGCAGTACTTC
D: TRBD1; V: TRBV11-1; J: TRBJ2-7; size: NA; CDR3: CASRKGTGVFGEQYF; DNA: TGTGCCAGCAGAAAGGGGACAGGGGTGTTTGGCGAGCAGTACTTC
D: NA; V: TRBV5-5; J: TRBJ1-1; size: NA; CDR3: CASSNRETEAFF; DNA: TGTGCCAGCAGCAACAGGGAGACCGAAGCTTTCTTT
D: TRBD1; V: TRBV6-1; J: TRBJ1-2; size: NA; CDR3: CASSELGTGTSGYTF; DNA: TGTGCCAGCAGTGAACTAGGGACAGGGACAAGTGGCTACACCTTC
D: NA; V: TRBV11-2; J: TRBJ2-3; size: NA; CDR3: CASSLFQGGLGTQYF; DNA: TGTGCCAGCAGCTTATTCCAGGGGGGTTTAGGTACGCAGTATTTT
D: TRBD2; V: TRBV4-1; J: TRBJ2-5; size: NA; CDR3: CASSQYLAGGGTQYF; DNA: TGCGCCAGCAGCCAGTACCTAGCGGGGGGAGGTACCCAGTACTTC
D: TRBD1; V: TRBV6-1; J: TRBJ2-1; size: NA; CDR3: CASTRDRARNEQFF; DNA: TGTGCCAGCACGCGGGACAGGGCTCGAAATGAGCAGTTCTTC
D: TRBD2; V: TRBV9; J: TRBJ2-7; size: NA; CDR3: CASSLRGAGGPGTVEQYF; DNA: TGTGCCAGCAGCCTACGCGGGGCGGGAGGGCCAGGGACCGTCGAGCAGTACTTC
D: TRBD1; V: TRBV9; J: TRBJ1-3; size: NA; CDR3: CASSIQGAGGNTIYF; DNA: TGTGCCAGCAGTATACAGGGGGCTGGTGGAAACACCATATATTTT
D: TRBD2; V: TRBV7-8; J: TRBJ2-7; size: NA; CDR3: CASSYGTSGISYEQYF; DNA: TGTGCCAGCAGCTATGGGACTAGCGGGATCTCCTACGAGCAGTACTTC
D: NA; V: TRBV7-9; J: TRBJ2-1; size: once; CDR3: CASSLAGGNEQFF; DNA: TGTGCCAGCAGCTTAGCGGGGGGCAATGAGCAGTTCTTC
D: NA; V: TRBV19; J: TRBJ1-5; size: NA; CDR3: CASTDSYSNQPQHF; DNA: TGTGCCAGTACCGACAGCTATAGCAATCAGCCCCAGCATTTT
D: TRBD2; V: TRBV7-9; J: TRBJ2-7; size: NA; CDR3: CASSLREERTHPYEQYF; DNA: TGTGCCAGCAGCTTACGGGAGGAGAGGACCCACCCCTACGAGCAGTACTTC
D: NA; V: TRBV5-1; J: TRBJ2-7; size: NA; CDR3: CASRTGGGSYEQYF; DNA: TGCGCCAGCCGAACAGGGGGGGGATCCTACGAGCAGTACTTC
D: TRBD2; V: TRBV7-6; J: TRBJ2-1; size: NA; CDR3: CASSPEREAYNEQFF; DNA: TGTGCCAGCAGCCCTGAGCGGGAGGCCTACAATGAGCAGTTCTTC